The entry below gives a single T cell receptor beta chain sequence along with its context. Antigen: not known. CDR1 SNHLY and CDR2 FYNNEI come from the germline V gene. CDR3 length equals 16 residues. After removal of 2 bases from V and 5 bases from J, the junction contained 5 bases not matched to a gene. The record originates from a study of cytomegalovirus exposure and HLA in healthy donors. Overall study context: Early release data held around 80 million unique TCRs from HLA-typed donors. Study observations and caveats: The productive fraction for most TCR beta V segments was about 90% or about 30% in an earlier analysis.

In the PCR, 60 Vbeta and 13 Jbeta primers were used. Assay: immunoSEQ multiplex PCR; the TCRdb copy retains only in-frame clones and omits some. The sample contains hundreds of thousands of clones, around four fifths of which appear only once. The chain combines TRBV2 with TRBJ2-3, with 12 positions matching TRBD2. The sequence came from a woman aged 55-70 years in good health and CMV-seropositive. Sequencing input: PBMCs. CDR3 sequence reads: CASSERGGLAGDTQYF. DNA of the CDR3: TGTGCCAGCAGTGAAAGGGGGGGACTAGCGGGAGATACGCAGTATTTT.